The 30 T cell receptor beta chains in this list originate from one sample, sequenced in a study of blood T cell repertoires in COVID-19. Profiled with immunoSEQ multiplex PCR; TCRdb holds only in-frame clones, not every one. The table has some 290,000 clones, around 81% seen once; the top ten hold 2.5% to 3%. The material sequenced was peripheral blood. The receptors shown here come from a woman aged 60-70 years with active or convalescent COVID-19.

V and J are TRBV6-1 and TRBJ1-5; 8 nucleotides agree with TRBD1. The CDR3 is made up of 16 amino acids. From germline, CDR1 is MNHNS and CDR2 SASEGT. Trimming cost V 1 base and J 3 bases; bases outside gene matches: 5. CDR3 loop: CASSEGRTGLNQPQHF. In DNA, the CDR3 is TGTGCCAGCAGTGAAGGTAGGACAGGGCTCAATCAGCCCCAGCATTTT.

The CDR3 loop is CAISEKGRWETQYF. The CDR3 DNA is TGTGCCATCAGTGAGAAGGGGCGCTGGGAGACCCAGTACTTC. The rearrangement links TRBV10-3 to TRBJ2-5, with D possibly being TRBD1 (5 bases). This CDR3 region has 14 residues. Germline lookup yields CDR1 ENHRY and CDR2 SYGVKD. Trimming removed 2 bases from V and 5 bases from J, with 12 bases in between.

The CDR3 reads CASSLVLGGETQYF. The CDR3 bases are TGTGCCAGCAGCTTAGTGCTGGGGGGGGAGACCCAGTACTTC. The chain employs TRBV7-8 and TRBJ2-5; 7 bases map to TRBD2. Trimming cost V 1 base and J 5 bases; bases outside gene matches: 4. The CDR3 totals 14 residues. Germline V lookup: CDR1 SGHVS, CDR2 FQNEAQ.

The V call is TRBV27, the J call TRBJ2-7, with D maybe TRBD2 (8 bases). The ends were cut back, 5 bases at V and 0 bases at J, with 17 bases in the middle. Germline lookup yields CDR1 MNHEY and CDR2 SMNVEV (reference sequence). This CDR3 has 16 residues. The CDR3 spells CASSREGTDFSYEQYF. The CDR3, as DNA: TGTGCCAGCAGTCGGGAGGGGACAGACTTCTCCTACGAGCAGTACTTC.

The chain combines TRBV27 with TRBJ2-7, with 8 bases identical to TRBD1. The CDR3 has 14 amino acids. V was pared by 5 bases and J by 4 bases, with 7 bases of the junction left unmatched. Germline V lookup: CDR1 MNHEY, CDR2 SMNVEV (reference sequence). This CDR3 is CASSIRTGIYEQYF. The DNA of the CDR3 is TGTGCCAGCAGTATACGGACAGGGATTTACGAGCAGTACTTC.

The rearrangement uses TRBV5-6 and TRBJ2-1; D remains ambiguous. V was shortened by 0 bases and J by 0 bases, with 7 bases between the two germline ends. This CDR3 spans 15 amino acids. Germline CDR1 SGHDT, CDR2 YYEEEE. CDR3 protein: CASSLDWSSYNEQFF. The CDR3 DNA reads TGTGCCAGCAGCTTGGACTGGAGCTCCTACAATGAGCAGTTCTTC.

V is TRBV9 and J is TRBJ1-3, with a tentative D call TRBD1 (5 bases). V lost 3 bases to trimming and J lost 2 bases, with 18 bases between them. Germline V gene lookup returns CDR1 SGDLS and CDR2 YYNGEE. This CDR3 is 17 amino acids long. For the CDR3, the DNA is TGTGCCAGCAGCGACCGCCCCGGGGGGAGTACTGGAAACACCATATATTTT. Residues: CASSDRPGGSTGNTIYF.

The chain combines TRBV18 with TRBJ1-6; TRBD1 matches at 9 bases. Germline V CDR1 and CDR2: KGHSH, LQKENI. This CDR3 contains 14 residues. Trimming removed 5 bases from V and 7 bases from J; junction bases left unmatched: 3. The CDR3 loop is CASSEDRGNSPLHF. The CDR3 nucleotides are TGTGCCAGCTCAGAGGACAGGGGAAATTCACCCCTCCACTTT.

The chain joins TRBV27 to TRBJ2-2; D unresolved. Germline CDR1 MNHEY, CDR2 SMNVEV (reference sequence). Trimming removed 5 bases from V and 8 bases from J, with 9 bases in between. The CDR3 length is 12 residues. The CDR3 DNA reads as TGTGCCAGCAGTCCCGCCGGGGGGGAGCTGTTTTTT. Translating it yields CASSPAGGELFF.

This clone has just a few counts. V and J are TRBV12-3 or TRBV12-4 and TRBJ1-4; the D gene is possibly TRBD1 (6 bases). This CDR3 has 13 residues. Between the trimmed V and J ends, which lost 6 bases and 7 bases, there was a span of 12 bases. The CDR3 coding sequence is TGTGCCAGCAGACAGGGTTTGAGTGAAAAACTGTTTTTT. It codes for CASRQGLSEKLFF.

This clone was seen once. This chain links TRBV19 with TRBJ2-7; unclear D gene. CDR3 size: 15 residues. Trimming took off 6 bases at V and 0 bases at J, with 15 bases between the two ends. The germline CDR1 and CDR2 sequences are LNHDA and SQIVND (reference sequence). CDR3 sequence (DNA): TGTGCCAGTAGCCTCGTCCCAGAAAGCTCCTACGAGCAGTACTTC. This codes for CASSLVPESSYEQYF.

The gene calls are TRBV4-2 and TRBJ2-3, with 10 bases identical to TRBD2. This CDR3 is 17 amino acids long. Germline V gene lookup returns CDR1 LGHNA and CDR2 YNFKEQ. With V trimmed by 1 base and J by 6 bases, 10 bases remained unmatched. The CDR3 loop is CASSQGAKAGGLDTQYF. CDR3 DNA sequence: TGTGCCAGCAGCCAAGGAGCAAAAGCGGGGGGGCTTGATACGCAGTATTTT.

The V and J genes are TRBV4-3 and TRBJ1-1; TRBD1 might be the D (5 bases). V was pared by 0 bases and J by 11 bases, with 16 bases between. Germline V CDR1 and CDR2: LGHNA, YSLEER. This CDR3 spans 14 amino acids. The DNA for the CDR3 is TGCGCCAGCAGCCAAGACGTCAGGGTGTTGAGGGCTTTCTTT. Its translation: CASSQDVRVLRAFF.

The rearrangement uses TRBV9 and TRBJ2-3; TRBD2 aligns across 9 bases. The CDR3 spans 15 residues. V lost 4 bases to trimming and J lost 2 bases; unmatched junction nucleotides: 5. Germline V lookup: CDR1 SGDLS, CDR2 YYNGEE. CDR3 loop: CASSTLAGNTDTQYF. The CDR3 region has the DNA TGTGCCAGCAGCACCCTAGCGGGGAACACAGATACGCAGTATTTT.

The rearrangement links TRBV5-1 to TRBJ2-1; D gene uncertain. From germline, CDR1 is SGHRS and CDR2 YFSETQ. Trimming stripped 3 bases from V and 7 bases from J, with 17 bases between. This CDR3 is 15 amino acids long. CDR3: CASSSPGSPSNEQFF. The CDR3 DNA sequence: TGCGCCAGCAGCTCCCCCGGGTCTCCATCAAATGAGCAGTTCTTC.

In this sample, this clone turned up a few times. The V call is TRBV5-6, the J call TRBJ1-5; D unclear. The V gene's germline CDR1 is SGHDT and CDR2 YYEEEE. V lost 3 bases, J lost 0 bases, and 19 bases lay in between. This CDR3 comprises 18 residues. Here the CDR3 DNA reads TGTGCCAGCAGCTCCTCCACCCGCGGAAGAAATAGCAATCAGCCCCAGCATTTT. Translation gives CASSSSTRGRNSNQPQHF.

The chain carries TRBV6-2 or TRBV6-3 and TRBJ2-3; D is undetermined. Germline V gene lookup returns CDR1 MNHEY and CDR2 SVGEGT. The CDR3 has 16 amino acids. The ends were cut back, 5 bases at V and 0 bases at J, with 15 bases in the middle. The CDR3 nucleotides are TGTGCCAGCAGTCGTCCAGAGGCAGCTAGCACAGATACGCAGTATTTT. This gives the protein CASSRPEAASTDTQYF.

V gene TRBV5-1 combines with J gene TRBJ2-2; 10 bases are shared with TRBD2. V lost 2 bases to trimming and J lost 3 bases; unmatched junction nucleotides: 4. The germline V gene encodes CDR1 SGHRS and CDR2 YFSETQ. The CDR3 length is 16 residues. The CDR3 loop is CASSFSSGGDTGELFF. DNA of the CDR3: TGCGCCAGCAGCTTTTCTAGCGGGGGCGACACCGGGGAGCTGTTTTTT.

This clone has only a few counts. The chain has TRBV27 and TRBJ2-1; D call uncertain. The ends were cut back, 2 bases at V and 6 bases at J, with 8 bases in the middle. CDR3 size: 13 residues. The V gene's germline CDR1 is MNHEY and CDR2 SMNVEV (reference sequence). CDR3 region: CASSLDTLNEQFF. CDR3 nucleotide sequence: TGTGCCAGCAGTTTAGACACCCTCAATGAGCAGTTCTTC.

V usage is TRBV3-1 (or the pseudogene TRBV3-2) and J usage is TRBJ1-1; D uncertain. The CDR3 length is 16 residues. Germline V lookup: CDR1 LGHDT, CDR2 YNNKEL (reference sequence). V was shortened by 3 bases and J by 5 bases, with 19 bases between the two germline ends. This CDR3 reads CASSHNPHGRGTEAFF. The CDR3 DNA reads TGTGCCAGCAGCCACAACCCCCATGGCAGAGGGACTGAAGCTTTCTTT.

The chain combines TRBV19 with TRBJ1-5; D is possibly TRBD1 (5 bases). V was trimmed by 3 bases and J by 11 bases, leaving 17 bases between them. In germline, CDR1 is LNHDA, CDR2 SQIVND (reference sequence). The CDR3 length is 14 residues. In nucleotides, the CDR3 is TGTGCCAGTAGTATGGGAGGGGACCCAATCGCCCAGCATTTT. This codes for CASSMGGDPIAQHF. Looking up the rest from reference TRBV19 and TRBJ1-5 gives the full variable domain: DGGITQSPKYLFRKEGQNVTLSCEQNLNHDAMYWYRQDPGQGLRLIYYSQIVNDFQKGDIAEGYSVSREKKESFPLTVTSAQKNPTAFYLCASSMGGDPIAQHFGDGTRLSIL.

The rearrangement links TRBV7-3 to TRBJ2-2; TRBD2 aligns across 7 bases. Trimming took 5 bases from V and 2 from J; bases not matched to a gene: 5. CDR3 length equals 15 residues. Germline loops: CDR1 SGHTA, CDR2 FQGTGA. The CDR3 DNA follows: TGTGCCAGCAGCCTAGCGGCGTCAAACACCGGGGAGCTGTTTTTT. Encoded protein: CASSLAASNTGELFF.

V is TRBV13 and J is TRBJ1-1; D might be TRBD1 (6 bases). CDR1 is PRHDT, CDR2 FYEKMQ, per germline (reference sequence). This CDR3 comprises 15 residues. V gave up 1 base and J gave up 5 bases, with 14 bases separating them. CDR3 sequence reads: CASSLERMQGTEAFF. In DNA form, the CDR3 reads TGTGCCAGCAGCTTAGAGCGGATGCAGGGGACTGAAGCTTTCTTT. Supplemented by reference TRBV13 and TRBJ1-1, the full variable domain reads AAGVIQSPRHLIKEKRETATLKCYPIPRHDTVYWYQQGPGQDPQFLISFYEKMQSDKGSIPDRFSAQQFSDYHSELNMSSLELGDSALYFCASSLERMQGTEAFFGQGTRLTVV.

This chain uses TRBV5-1 with TRBJ1-4; TRBD1 matches at 7 bases. The V segment lost 4 bases and the J segment 7 bases; nucleotides outside the gene matches: 13. The CDR3 length is 16 residues. Germline CDR1 SGHRS, CDR2 YFSETQ. The DNA of the CDR3 is TGCGCCAGCAGCGTGGGACAGCCGGCTGGTGGTGAAAAACTGTTTTTT. Amino acid sequence: CASSVGQPAGGEKLFF. The variable domain in full, completed from reference TRBV5-1 and TRBJ1-4, reads KAGVTQTPRYLIKTRGQQVTLSCSPISGHRSVSWYQQTPGQGLQFLFEYFSETQRNKGNFPGRFSGRQFSNSRSEMNVSTLELGDSALYLCASSVGQPAGGEKLFFGSGTQLSVL.

V usage is TRBV3-1 (or the pseudogene TRBV3-2) and J usage is TRBJ2-5; 8 bases agree with TRBD2. The germline gives CDR1 LGHDT, CDR2 YNNKEL (reference sequence). The CDR3 consists of 17 residues. J lost 1 base, V lost 0 bases, and 7 bases had no gene match. This chain's CDR3 is CASSQEAAGVLQETQYF. In nucleotides, the CDR3 is TGTGCCAGCAGCCAAGAGGCAGCGGGGGTTCTCCAAGAGACCCAGTACTTC.

This chain joins TRBV5-6 and TRBJ2-7, with 8 nucleotides matching TRBD2. Germline trimming cut 1 base from V and 3 bases from J; bases unmatched to any gene: 3. The germline V gene has CDR1 SGHDT and CDR2 YYEEEE. The CDR3 length is 14 residues. This CDR3 is CASSLIRGGYEQYF. The CDR3 DNA reads TGTGCCAGCAGCTTGATCCGGGGGGGCTACGAGCAGTACTTC.

V gene TRBV27 combines with J gene TRBJ2-1; TRBD2 agrees at 10 bases. This CDR3 spans 16 amino acids. V trimming: 0 bases; J trimming: 7 bases; junction bases outside the gene matches: 6. CDR1 and CDR2 (germline): MNHEY, SMNVEV (reference sequence). The CDR3 sequence is CASSLSRAGGLNEQFF. The CDR3 bases are TGTGCCAGCAGTTTATCAAGAGCGGGGGGGCTTAATGAGCAGTTCTTC.

The rearrangement joins TRBV6-4 to TRBJ2-2; 8 nucleotides line up with TRBD2. Germline CDR1 reads MRHNA; CDR2 reads SNTAGT. Unmatched junction bases numbered 4, after V lost 3 bases and J lost 7 bases. This CDR3 region has 14 residues. The CDR3 sequence is CASSEAGAIGELFF. CDR3 in DNA: TGTGCCAGCAGTGAAGCGGGGGCTATCGGGGAGCTGTTTTTT.

This clone was picked up a small number of times. The chain recombines TRBV24-1 with TRBJ2-3, with D perhaps TRBD1 (6 bases). Per germline, CDR1 KGHDR and CDR2 SFDVKD. The CDR3 runs 16 residues. V gave up 4 bases and J gave up 0 bases, with 13 bases separating them. The DNA for the CDR3 is TGTGCCACCAGTGAGGACGACAGGACTAGCACAGATACGCAGTATTTT. This translates into CATSEDDRTSTDTQYF.

The DNA of the CDR3 is TGTGCCAGCAGACACACCCTCCTGGCGGACACAGATACGCAGTATTTT. Translated: CASRHTLLADTDTQYF. V is TRBV6-6 and J is TRBJ2-3; D not resolved. The length of the CDR3 is 16 residues. Germline V gene data show CDR1 as MNHNY and CDR2 as SVGAGI (reference sequence). Trimming took 6 bases from V and 2 from J, leaving 18 bases between them.